This TCR beta chain was identified during a study of blood T cell repertoires in COVID-19. Clones were sequenced by immunoSEQ multiplex PCR, and TCRdb holds only the in-frame ones, with some missing. The sample shows 100,000 or so clones, roughly 85% of them seen only once. This clone appeared a single time. This CDR3 region has 12 residues. V lost 7 bases and J 0 bases, leaving 4 bases between the germline ends. The V gene's germline CDR1 is MNHNS and CDR2 SASEGT. The sequence was collected from a middle-aged man with acute or convalescent COVID-19. The chain employs TRBV6-1 and TRBJ1-3; no clear D gene. Sequenced material: peripheral blood. The CDR3, as DNA: TGTGCCAGCATTAACTCTGGAAACACCATATATTTT. Protein: CASINSGNTIYF.